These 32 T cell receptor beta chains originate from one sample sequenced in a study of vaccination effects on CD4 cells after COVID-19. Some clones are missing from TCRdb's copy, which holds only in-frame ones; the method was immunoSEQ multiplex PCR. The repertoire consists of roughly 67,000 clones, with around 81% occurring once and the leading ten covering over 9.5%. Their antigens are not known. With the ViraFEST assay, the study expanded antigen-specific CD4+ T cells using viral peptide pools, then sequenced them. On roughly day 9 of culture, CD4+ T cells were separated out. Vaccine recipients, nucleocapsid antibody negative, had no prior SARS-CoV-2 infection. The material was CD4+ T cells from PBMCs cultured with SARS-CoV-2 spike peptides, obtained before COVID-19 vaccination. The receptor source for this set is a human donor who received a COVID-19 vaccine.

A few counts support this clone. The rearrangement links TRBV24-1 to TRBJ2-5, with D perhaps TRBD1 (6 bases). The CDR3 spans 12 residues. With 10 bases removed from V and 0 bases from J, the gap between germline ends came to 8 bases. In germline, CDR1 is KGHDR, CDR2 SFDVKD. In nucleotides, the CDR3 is TGTGCCACTGGGACAAACCAAGAGACCCAGTACTTC. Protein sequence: CATGTNQETQYF.

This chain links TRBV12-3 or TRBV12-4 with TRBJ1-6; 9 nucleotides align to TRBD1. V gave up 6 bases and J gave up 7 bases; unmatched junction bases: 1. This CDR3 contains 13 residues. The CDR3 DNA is TGTGCCAGCAGAGGACAGGGGAATTCACCCCTCCACTTT. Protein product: CASRGQGNSPLHF.

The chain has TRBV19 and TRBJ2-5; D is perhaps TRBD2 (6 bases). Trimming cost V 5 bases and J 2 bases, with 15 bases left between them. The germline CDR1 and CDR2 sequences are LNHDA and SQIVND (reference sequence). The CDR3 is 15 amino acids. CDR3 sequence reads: CASSPGRAGQETQYF. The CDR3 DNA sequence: TGTGCCAGTAGTCCAGGACGGGCGGGGCAAGAGACCCAGTACTTC.

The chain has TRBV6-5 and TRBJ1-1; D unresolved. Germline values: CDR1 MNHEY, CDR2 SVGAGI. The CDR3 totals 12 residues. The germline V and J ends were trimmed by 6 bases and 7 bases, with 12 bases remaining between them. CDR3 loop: CASRRTESEAFF. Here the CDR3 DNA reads TGTGCCAGCAGGCGGACCGAGAGTGAAGCTTTCTTT.

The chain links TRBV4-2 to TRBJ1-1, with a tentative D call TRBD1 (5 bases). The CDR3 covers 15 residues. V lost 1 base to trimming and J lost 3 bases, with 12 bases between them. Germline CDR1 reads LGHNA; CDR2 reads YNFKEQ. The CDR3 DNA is TGTGCCAGCAGCCAAGTTTCAGGGTTATACACTGAAGCTTTCTTT. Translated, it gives CASSQVSGLYTEAFF.

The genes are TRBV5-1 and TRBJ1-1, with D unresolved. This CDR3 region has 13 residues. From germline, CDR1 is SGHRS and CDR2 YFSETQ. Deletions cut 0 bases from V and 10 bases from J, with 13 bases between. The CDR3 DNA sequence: TGCGCCAGCAGCTTGGCCGGTGGAGAGGGAGCTTTCTTT. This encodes CASSLAGGEGAFF.

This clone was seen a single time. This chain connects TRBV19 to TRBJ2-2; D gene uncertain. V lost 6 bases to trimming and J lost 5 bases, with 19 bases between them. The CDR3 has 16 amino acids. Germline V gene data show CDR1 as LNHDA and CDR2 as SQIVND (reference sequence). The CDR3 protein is CASSPRRPGETGELFF. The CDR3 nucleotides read TGTGCCAGTAGCCCGAGGCGGCCAGGCGAGACCGGGGAGCTGTTTTTT.

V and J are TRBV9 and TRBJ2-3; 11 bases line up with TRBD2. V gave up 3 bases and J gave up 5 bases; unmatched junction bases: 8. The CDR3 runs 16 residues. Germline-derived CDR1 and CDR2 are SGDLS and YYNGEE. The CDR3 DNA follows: TGTGCCAGCAGCGGATTAGCGGGGGGGCAGGGAGATACGCAGTATTTT. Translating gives CASSGLAGGQGDTQYF.

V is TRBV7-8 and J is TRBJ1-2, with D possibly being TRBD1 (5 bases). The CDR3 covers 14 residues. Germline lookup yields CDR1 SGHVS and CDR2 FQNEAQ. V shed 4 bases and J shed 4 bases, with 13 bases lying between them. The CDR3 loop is CASSSRREIYGYTF. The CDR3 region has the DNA TGTGCCAGCAGCTCACGCAGGGAGATCTATGGCTACACCTTC.

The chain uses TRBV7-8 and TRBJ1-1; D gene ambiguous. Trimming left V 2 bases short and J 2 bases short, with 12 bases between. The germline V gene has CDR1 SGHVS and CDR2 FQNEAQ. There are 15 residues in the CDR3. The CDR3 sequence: CASSLSAAFNTEAFF. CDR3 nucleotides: TGTGCCAGCAGCTTATCAGCAGCCTTTAACACTGAAGCTTTCTTT.

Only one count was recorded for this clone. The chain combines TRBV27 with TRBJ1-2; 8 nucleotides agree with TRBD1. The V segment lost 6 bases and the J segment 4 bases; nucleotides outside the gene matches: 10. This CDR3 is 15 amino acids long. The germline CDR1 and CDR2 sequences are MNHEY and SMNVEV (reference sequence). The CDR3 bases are TGTGCCAGCAGCCACCGACAGGGGCAGGCCTATGGCTACACCTTC. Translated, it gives CASSHRQGQAYGYTF.

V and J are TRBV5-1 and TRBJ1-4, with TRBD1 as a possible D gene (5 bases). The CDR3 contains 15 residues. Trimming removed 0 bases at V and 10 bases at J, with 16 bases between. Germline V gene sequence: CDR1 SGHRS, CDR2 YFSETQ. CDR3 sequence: CASSLDTQGGTKLFF. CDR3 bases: TGCGCCAGCAGCTTGGATACTCAGGGAGGGACAAAACTGTTTTTT.

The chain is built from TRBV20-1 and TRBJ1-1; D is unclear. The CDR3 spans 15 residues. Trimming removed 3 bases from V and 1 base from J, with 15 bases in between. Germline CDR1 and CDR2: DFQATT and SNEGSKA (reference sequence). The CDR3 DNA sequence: TGCAGTGCTAGTGGCGCCGGGGTCGGGAACACTGAAGCTTTCTTT. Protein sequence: CSASGAGVGNTEAFF.

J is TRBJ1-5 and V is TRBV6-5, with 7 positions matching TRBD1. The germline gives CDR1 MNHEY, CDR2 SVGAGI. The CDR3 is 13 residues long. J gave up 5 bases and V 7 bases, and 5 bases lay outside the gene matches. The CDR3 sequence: CASKDRLDQPQHF. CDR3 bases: TGTGCCAGCAAGGACAGGCTAGATCAGCCCCAGCATTTT.

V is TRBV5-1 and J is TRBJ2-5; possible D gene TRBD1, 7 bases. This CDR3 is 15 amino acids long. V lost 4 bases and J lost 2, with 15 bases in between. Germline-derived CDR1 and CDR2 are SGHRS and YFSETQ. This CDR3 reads CASSTDRAGQETQYF. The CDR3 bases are TGCGCCAGCAGCACCGACAGGGCGGGGCAAGAGACCCAGTACTTC.

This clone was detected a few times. CDR3 protein: CASGLVPGYTGELFF. The CDR3 coding sequence is TGTGCTAGTGGTTTGGTTCCCGGTTACACCGGGGAGCTGTTTTTT. The chain has TRBV12-5 and TRBJ2-2; D gene ambiguous. The germline CDR1 and CDR2 sequences are LGHNT and FRNRAP. Trimming removed 0 bases at V and 3 bases at J, with 8 bases between. This CDR3 region has 15 residues.

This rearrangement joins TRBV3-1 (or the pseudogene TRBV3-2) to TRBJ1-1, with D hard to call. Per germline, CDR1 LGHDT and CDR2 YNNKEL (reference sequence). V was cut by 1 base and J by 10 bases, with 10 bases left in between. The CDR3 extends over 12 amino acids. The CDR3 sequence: CASSQVAGGAFF. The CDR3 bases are TGTGCCAGCAGCCAAGTGGCGGGTGGAGCTTTCTTT.

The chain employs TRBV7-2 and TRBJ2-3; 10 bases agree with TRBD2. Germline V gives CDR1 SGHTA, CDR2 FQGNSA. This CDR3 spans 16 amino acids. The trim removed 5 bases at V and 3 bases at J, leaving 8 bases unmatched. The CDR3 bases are TGTGCCAGCAGCACCAGACTAGCGGGCGCAACAGATACGCAGTATTTT. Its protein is CASSTRLAGATDTQYF.

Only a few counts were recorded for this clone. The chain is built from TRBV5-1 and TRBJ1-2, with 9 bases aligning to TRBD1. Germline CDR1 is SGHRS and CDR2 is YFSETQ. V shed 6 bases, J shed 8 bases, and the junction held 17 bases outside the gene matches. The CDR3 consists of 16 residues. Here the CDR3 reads CASTFGSTGGLEGYTF. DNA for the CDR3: TGCGCCAGCACCTTCGGGAGTACAGGGGGCTTGGAAGGCTACACCTTC.

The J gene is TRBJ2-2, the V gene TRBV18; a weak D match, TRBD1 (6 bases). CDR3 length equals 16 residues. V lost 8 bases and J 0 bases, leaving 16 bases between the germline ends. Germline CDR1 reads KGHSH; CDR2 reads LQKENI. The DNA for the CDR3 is TGTGCCAGCACCCAGCCGGGACACGCGAACACCGGGGAGCTGTTTTTT. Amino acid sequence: CASTQPGHANTGELFF.

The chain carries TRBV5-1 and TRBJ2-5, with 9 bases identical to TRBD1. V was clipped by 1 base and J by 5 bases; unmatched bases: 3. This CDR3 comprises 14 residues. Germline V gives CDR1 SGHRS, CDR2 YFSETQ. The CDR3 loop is CASSLTGGQETQYF. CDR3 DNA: TGCGCCAGCAGCTTGACAGGGGGCCAGGAGACCCAGTACTTC.

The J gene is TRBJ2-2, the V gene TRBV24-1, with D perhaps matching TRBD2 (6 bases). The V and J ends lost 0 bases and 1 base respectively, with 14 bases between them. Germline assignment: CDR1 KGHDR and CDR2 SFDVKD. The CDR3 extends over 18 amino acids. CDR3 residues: CATSDLSLGAGNTGELFF. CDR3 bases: TGTGCCACCAGTGATTTGTCCCTGGGAGCGGGGAACACCGGGGAGCTGTTTTTT.

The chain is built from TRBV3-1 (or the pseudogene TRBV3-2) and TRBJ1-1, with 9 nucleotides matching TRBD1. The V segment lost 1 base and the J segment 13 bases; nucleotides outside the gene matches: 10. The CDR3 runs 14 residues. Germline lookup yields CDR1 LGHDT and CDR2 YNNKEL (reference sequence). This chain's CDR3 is CASSQGGTGTGYFF. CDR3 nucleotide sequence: TGTGCCAGCAGCCAAGGGGGGACTGGGACAGGGTATTTCTTT.

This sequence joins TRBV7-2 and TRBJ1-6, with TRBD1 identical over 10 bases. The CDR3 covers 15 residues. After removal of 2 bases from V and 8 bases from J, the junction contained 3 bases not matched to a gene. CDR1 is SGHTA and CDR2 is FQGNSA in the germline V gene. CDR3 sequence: CASSLRQGADSPLHF. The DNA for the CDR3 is TGTGCCAGCAGCTTAAGACAGGGGGCTGATTCACCCCTCCACTTT.

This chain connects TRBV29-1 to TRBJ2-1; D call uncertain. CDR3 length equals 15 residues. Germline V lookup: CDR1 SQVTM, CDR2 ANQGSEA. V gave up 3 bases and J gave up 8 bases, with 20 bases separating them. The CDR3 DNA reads TGCAGCGTTGATAACTTCGGACGGGTTGTGGATGAGCAGTTCTTC. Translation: CSVDNFGRVVDEQFF.

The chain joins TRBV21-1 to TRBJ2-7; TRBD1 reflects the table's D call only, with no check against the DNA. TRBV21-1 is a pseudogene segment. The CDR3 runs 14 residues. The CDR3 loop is CASSNRDTIYEQYV. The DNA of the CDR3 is TGTGCCAGCAGCAACCGGGACACGATCTACGAGCAGTACGTC.

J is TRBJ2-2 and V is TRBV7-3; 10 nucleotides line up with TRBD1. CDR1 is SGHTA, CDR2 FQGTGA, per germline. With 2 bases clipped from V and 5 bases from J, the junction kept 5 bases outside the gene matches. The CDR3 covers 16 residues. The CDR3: CASSLSGQGLTGELFF. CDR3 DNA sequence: TGTGCCAGCAGCTTATCGGGACAGGGGCTTACCGGGGAGCTGTTTTTT.

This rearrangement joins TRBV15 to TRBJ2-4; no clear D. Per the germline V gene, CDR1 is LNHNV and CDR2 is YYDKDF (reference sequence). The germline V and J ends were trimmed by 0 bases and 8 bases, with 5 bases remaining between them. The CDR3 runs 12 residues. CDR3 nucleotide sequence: TGTGCCACCAGCAGAGATACAGACATTCAGTACTTC. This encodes CATSRDTDIQYF.

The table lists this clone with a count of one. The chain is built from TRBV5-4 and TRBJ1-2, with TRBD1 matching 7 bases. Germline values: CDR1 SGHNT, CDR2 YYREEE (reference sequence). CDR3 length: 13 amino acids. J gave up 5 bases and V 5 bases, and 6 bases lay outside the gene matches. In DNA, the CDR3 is TGTGCCAGCAGTATTGACAGGGATTATGGCTACACCTTC. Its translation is CASSIDRDYGYTF.

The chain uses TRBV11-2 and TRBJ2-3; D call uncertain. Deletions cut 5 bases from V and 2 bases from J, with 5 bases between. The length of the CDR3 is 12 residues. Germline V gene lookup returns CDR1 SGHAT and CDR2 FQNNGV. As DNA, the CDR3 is TGTGCCAGCAGCCAAGCCACAGATACGCAGTATTTT. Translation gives CASSQATDTQYF.

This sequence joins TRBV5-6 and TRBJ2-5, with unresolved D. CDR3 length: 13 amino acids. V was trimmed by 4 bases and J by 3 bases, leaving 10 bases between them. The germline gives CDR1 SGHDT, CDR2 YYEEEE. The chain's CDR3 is CASSPRRKETQYF. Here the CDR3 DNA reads TGTGCCAGCAGCCCAAGAAGAAAAGAGACCCAGTACTTC.

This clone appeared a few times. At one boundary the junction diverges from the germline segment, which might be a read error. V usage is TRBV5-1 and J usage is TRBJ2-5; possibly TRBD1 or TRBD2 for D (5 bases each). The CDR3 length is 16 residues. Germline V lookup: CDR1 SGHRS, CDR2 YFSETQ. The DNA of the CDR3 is TGCGCCAGCAGCTCCGGGGACGGACAAAAGGTAGAGGCCCAGTACTTC. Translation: CASSSGDGQKVEAQYF.